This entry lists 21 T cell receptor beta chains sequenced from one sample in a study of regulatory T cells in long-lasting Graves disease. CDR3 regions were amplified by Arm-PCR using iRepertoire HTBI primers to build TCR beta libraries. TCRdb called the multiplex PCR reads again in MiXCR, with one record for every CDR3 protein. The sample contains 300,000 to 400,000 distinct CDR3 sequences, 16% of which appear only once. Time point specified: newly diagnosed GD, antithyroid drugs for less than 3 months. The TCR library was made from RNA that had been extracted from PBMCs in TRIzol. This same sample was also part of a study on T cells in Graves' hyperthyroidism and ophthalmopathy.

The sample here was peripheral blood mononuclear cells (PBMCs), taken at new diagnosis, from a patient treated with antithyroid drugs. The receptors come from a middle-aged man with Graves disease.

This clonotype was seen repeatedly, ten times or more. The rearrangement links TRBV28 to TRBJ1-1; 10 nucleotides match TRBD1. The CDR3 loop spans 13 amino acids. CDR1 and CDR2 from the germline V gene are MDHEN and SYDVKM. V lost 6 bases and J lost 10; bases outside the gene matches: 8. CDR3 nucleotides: TGTGCCAGCAGCCTGCCTGACAGGGGGCGAGCTTTCTTT. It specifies CASSLPDRGRAFF.

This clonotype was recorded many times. CDR3 nucleotides: TGTGCCAGCAGCGACGGACTAGCGGGGGTACACGAGCAGTACTTC. This codes for CASSDGLAGVHEQYF. The chain uses TRBV9 and TRBJ2-7; 13 bases line up with TRBD2. J gave up 5 bases and V 3 bases, and 5 bases lay outside the gene matches. Germline CDR1 and CDR2: SGDLS and YYNGEE. The length of the CDR3 is 15 residues.

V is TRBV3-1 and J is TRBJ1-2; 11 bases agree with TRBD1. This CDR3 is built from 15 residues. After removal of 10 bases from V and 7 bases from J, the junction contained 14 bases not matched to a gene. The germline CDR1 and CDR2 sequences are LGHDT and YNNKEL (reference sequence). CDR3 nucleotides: TGTGCCACCCGAGGCGGGACAGGGGGTCTGGGTGGCTACACCTTC. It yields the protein CATRGGTGGLGGYTF.

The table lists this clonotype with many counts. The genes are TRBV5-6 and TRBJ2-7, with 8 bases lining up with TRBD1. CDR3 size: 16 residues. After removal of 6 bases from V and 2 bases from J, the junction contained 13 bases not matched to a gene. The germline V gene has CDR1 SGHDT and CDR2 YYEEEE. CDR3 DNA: TGTGCCAGCACCCTGGGGAGGACAGGGAGGACCTACGAGCAGTACTTC. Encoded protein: CASTLGRTGRTYEQYF.

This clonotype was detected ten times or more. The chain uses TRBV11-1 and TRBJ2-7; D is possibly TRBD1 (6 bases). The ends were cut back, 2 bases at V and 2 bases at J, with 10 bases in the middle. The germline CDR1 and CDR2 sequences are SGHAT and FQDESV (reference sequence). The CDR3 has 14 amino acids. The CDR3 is CASSLSGVAYEQYF. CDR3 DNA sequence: TGTGCCAGCAGCTTATCAGGGGTGGCCTACGAGCAGTACTTC. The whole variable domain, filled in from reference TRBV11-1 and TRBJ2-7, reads EAEVAQSPRYKITEKSQAVAFWCDPISGHATLYWYRQILGQGPELLVQFQDESVVDDSQLPKDRFSAERLKGVDSTLKIQPAELGDSAMYLCASSLSGVAYEQYFGPGTRLTVT.

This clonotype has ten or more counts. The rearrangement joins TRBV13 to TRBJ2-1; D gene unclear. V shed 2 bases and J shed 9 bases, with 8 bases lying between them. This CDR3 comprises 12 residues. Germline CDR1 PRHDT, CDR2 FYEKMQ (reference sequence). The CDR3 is CASSLLASEQFF. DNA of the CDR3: TGTGCCAGCAGCTTATTAGCATCTGAGCAGTTCTTC.

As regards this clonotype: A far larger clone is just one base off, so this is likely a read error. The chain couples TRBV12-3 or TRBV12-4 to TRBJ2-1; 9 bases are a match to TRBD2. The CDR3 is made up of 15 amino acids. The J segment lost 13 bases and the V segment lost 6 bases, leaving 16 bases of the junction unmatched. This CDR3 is CASSQRRGGLETQFF. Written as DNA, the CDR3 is TGTGCCAGCAGCCAACGGCGGGGGGGCCTGGAGACCCAGTTCTTC.

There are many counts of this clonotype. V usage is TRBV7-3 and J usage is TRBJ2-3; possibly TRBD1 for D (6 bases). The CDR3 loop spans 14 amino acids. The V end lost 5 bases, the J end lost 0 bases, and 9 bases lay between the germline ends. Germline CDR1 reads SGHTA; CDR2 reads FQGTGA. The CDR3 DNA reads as TGTGCCAGCAGCAGGACAGAGAGCACAGATACGCAGTATTTT. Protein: CASSRTESTDTQYF.

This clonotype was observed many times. CDR3 DNA: TGTGCCAGCAAGACCGGGCCTAACACTGAAGCTTTCTTT. This gives the protein CASKTGPNTEAFF. J is TRBJ1-1 and V is TRBV2; D ambiguous. Germline V gene lookup returns CDR1 SNHLY and CDR2 FYNNEI. V was trimmed by 7 bases and J by 2 bases, leaving 11 bases between them. CDR3 length: 13 residues.

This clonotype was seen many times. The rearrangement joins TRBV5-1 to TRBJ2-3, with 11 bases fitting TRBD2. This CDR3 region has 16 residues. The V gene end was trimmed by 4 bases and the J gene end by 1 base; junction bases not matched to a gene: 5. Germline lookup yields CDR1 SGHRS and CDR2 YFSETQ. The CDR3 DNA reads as TGCGCCAGCAGCCTAACTAGCGGGGGCCGCACAGATACGCAGTATTTT. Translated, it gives CASSLTSGGRTDTQYF.

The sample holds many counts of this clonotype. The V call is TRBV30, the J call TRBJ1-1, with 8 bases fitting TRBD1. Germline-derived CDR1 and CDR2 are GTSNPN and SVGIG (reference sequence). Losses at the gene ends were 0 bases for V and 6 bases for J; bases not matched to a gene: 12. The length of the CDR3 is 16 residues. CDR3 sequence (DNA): TGTGCCTGGAGTGTAATGTCAGGGGGCCATCGATCTGAAGCTTTCTTT. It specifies CAWSVMSGGHRSEAFF.

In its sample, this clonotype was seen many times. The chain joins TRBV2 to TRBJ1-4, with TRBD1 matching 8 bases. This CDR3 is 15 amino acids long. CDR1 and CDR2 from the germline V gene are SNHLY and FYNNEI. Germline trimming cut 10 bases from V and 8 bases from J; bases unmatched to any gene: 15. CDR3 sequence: CATQTRTGRKEKLFF. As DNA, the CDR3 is TGTGCCACTCAAACCCGGACAGGGAGGAAGGAAAAACTGTTTTTT.

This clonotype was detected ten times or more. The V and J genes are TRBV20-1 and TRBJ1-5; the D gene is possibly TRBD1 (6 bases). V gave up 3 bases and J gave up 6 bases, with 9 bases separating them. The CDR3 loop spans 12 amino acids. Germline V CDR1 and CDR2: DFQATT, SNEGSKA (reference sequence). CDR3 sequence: CSASKGGQPQHF. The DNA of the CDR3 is TGCAGTGCTAGCAAGGGGGGTCAGCCCCAGCATTTT.

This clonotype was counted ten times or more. The CDR3: CASSAQGISYNSPLHF. CDR3 DNA sequence: TGTGCCAGCAGCGCACAGGGGATATCCTATAATTCACCCCTCCACTTT. The chain recombines TRBV7-2 with TRBJ1-6, with 7 bases that match TRBD1. Germline V gene sequence: CDR1 SGHTA, CDR2 FQGNSA. This CDR3 is built from 16 residues. Germline trimming cut 5 bases from V and 1 base from J; bases unmatched to any gene: 5.

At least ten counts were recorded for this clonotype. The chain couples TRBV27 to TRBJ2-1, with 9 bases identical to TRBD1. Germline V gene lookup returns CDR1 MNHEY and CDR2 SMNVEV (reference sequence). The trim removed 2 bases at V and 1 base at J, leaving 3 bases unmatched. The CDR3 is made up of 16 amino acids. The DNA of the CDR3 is TGTGCCAGCAGTTTAGTACAGGGGGCTTCCTACAATGAGCAGTTCTTC. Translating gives CASSLVQGASYNEQFF.

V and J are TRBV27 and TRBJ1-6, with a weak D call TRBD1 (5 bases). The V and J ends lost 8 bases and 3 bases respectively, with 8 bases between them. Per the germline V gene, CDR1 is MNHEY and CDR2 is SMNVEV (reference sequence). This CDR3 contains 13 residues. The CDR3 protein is CASGQGYNSPLHF. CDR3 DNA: TGTGCCAGCGGGCAGGGCTATAATTCACCCCTCCACTTT.

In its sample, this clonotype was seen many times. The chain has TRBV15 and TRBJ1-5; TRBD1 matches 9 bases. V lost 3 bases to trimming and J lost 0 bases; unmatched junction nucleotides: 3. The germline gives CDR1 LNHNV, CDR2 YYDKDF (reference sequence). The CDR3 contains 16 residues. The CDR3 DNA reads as TGTGCCACCAGCAGGGGGGACAGGGATAGCAATCAGCCCCAGCATTTT. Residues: CATSRGDRDSNQPQHF. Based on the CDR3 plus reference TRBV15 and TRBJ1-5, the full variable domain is DAMVIQNPRYQVTQFGKPVTLSCSQTLNHNVMYWYQQKSSQAPKLLFHYYDKDFNNEADTPDNFQSRRPNTSFCFLDIRSPGLGDTAMYLCATSRGDRDSNQPQHFGDGTRLSIL.

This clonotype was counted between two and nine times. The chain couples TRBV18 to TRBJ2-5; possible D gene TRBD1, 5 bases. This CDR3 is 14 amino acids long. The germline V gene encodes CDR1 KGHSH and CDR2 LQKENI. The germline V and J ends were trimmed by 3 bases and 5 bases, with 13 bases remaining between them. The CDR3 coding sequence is TGTGCCAGCTCACCGAGTGCAGGGCGGGAGACCCAGTACTTC. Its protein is CASSPSAGRETQYF.

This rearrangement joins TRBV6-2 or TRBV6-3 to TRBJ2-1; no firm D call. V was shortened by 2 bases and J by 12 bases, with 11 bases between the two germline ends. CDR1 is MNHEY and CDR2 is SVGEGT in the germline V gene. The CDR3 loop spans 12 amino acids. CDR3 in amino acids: CASSYIRLGQFF. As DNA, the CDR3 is TGTGCCAGCAGTTACATACGCCTTGGGCAGTTCTTC.

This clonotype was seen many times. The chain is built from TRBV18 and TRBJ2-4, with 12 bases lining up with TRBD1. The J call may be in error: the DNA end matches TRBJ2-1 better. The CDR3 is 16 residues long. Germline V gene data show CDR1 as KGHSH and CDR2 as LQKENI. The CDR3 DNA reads TGTGCCAGCTCACCATCCGGGACAGGGGGCGCGGGGGAGCAGTTCTTC. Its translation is CASSPSGTGGAGEQFF.

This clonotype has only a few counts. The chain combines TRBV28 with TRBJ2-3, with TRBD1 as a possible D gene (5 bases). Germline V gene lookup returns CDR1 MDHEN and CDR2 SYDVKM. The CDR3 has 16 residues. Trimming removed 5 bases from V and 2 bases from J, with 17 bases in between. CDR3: CASSLKKGKNTDTQYF. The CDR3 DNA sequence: TGTGCCAGCAGTCTTAAAAAGGGGAAAAACACAGATACGCAGTATTTT.